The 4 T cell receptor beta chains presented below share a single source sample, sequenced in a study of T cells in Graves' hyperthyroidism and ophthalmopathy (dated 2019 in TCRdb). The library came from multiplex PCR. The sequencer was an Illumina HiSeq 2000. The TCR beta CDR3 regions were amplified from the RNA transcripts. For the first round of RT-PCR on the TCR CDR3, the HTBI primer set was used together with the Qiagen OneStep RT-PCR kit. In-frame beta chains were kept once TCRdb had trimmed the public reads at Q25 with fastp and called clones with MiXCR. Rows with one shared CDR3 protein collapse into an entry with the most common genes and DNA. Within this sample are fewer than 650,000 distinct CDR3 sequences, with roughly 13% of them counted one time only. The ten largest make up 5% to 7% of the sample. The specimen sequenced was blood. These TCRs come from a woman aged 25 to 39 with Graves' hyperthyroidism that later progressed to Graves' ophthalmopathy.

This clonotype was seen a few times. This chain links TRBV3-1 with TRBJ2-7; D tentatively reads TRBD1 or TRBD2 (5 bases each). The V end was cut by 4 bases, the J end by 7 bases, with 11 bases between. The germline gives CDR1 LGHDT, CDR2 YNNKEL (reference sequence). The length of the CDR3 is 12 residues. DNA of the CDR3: TGTGCCAGCAGCCTCGGGACGAGGGAGCAGTACTTC. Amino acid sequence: CASSLGTREQYF.

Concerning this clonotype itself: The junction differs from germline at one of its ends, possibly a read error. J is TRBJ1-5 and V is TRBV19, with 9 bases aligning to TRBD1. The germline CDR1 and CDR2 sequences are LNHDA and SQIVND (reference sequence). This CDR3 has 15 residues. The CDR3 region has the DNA TGTGACAGTAGTACCCGACAGGGGGGAAATCAGCCCCAGCATTTT. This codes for CDSSTRQGGNQPQHF.

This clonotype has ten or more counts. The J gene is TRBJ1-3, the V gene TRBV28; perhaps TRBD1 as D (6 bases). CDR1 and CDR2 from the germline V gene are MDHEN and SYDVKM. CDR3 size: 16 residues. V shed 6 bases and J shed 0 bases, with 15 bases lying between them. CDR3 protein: CASSLRTGYSGNTIYF. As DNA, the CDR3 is TGTGCCAGCAGCCTCAGAACAGGGTACTCTGGAAACACCATATATTTT.

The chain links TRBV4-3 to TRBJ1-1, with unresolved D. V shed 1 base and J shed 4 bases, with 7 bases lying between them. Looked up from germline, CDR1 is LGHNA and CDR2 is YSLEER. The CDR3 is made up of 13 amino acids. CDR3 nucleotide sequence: TGCGCCAGCAGCCAAGTTAAGGGCACTGAAGCTTTCTTT. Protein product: CASSQVKGTEAFF.